These T cell receptor beta chains were read from a single sample in a study of identical twins. Each CDR3 protein is one row after TCRdb ran MiXCR on the 5' RACE reads. This table has some 260,000 distinct CDR3 sequences, roughly 13% appearing once. Sample: memory (CD45RO+) T cells sorted from blood. These receptors were collected from a woman between 18 and 30 years old in good health. Both conserved end residues are part of each CDR3. Each record gives: clone size, J gene, D gene, V gene, CDR3 protein, CDR3 DNA. A D gene is named only where the DNA matches it firmly. Expanded clones get a size class; other rows say once, few or many, or leave the size out.

abundance: .
j_gene: TRBJ2-1
d_gene: .
v_gene: TRBV11-2
CDR3aa: CASSPRLGAYDEQFF
CDR3nt: TGTGCCAGCAGCCCCCGACTAGGAGCCTACGATGAGCAGTTCTTC

abundance: .
j_gene: TRBJ2-3
d_gene: .
v_gene: TRBV2
CDR3aa: CASSRSDTQYF
CDR3nt: TGTGCCAGCAGCAGGTCAGATACGCAGTATTTT

abundance: .
j_gene: TRBJ2-7
d_gene: .
v_gene: TRBV7-2
CDR3aa: CASSLWEPVRQYF
CDR3nt: TGTGCCAGCAGCTTATGGGAGCCTGTTCGGCAGTACTTC

abundance: .
j_gene: TRBJ2-5
d_gene: TRBD2
v_gene: TRBV6-4
CDR3aa: CTFSLAPMGLAGVPETQYF
CDR3nt: TGTACCTTCAGTTTAGCCCCAATGGGACTAGCGGGAGTCCCAGAGACCCAGTACTTC

abundance: .
j_gene: TRBJ2-4
d_gene: .
v_gene: TRBV7-9
CDR3aa: CASSPGAKNIQYF
CDR3nt: TGTGCCAGCAGCCCCGGGGCTAAAAACATTCAGTACTTC

abundance: few
j_gene: TRBJ2-1
d_gene: TRBD1
v_gene: TRBV18
CDR3aa: CASSGTGSNEQFF
CDR3nt: TGTGCCAGCTCAGGGACAGGGTCCAATGAGCAGTTCTTC

abundance: few
j_gene: TRBJ2-7
d_gene: TRBD2
v_gene: TRBV12-3/TRBV12-4
CDR3aa: CASSKGTSGTYEQYF
CDR3nt: TGTGCCAGCAGCAAAGGGACTAGCGGTACCTACGAGCAGTACTTC

abundance: .
j_gene: TRBJ2-1
d_gene: .
v_gene: TRBV12-3/TRBV12-4
CDR3aa: CASSFGLLGGSRGNEQFF
CDR3nt: TGTGCCAGCAGTTTTGGGCTCCTAGGGGGGAGTAGGGGCAATGAGCAGTTCTTC

abundance: many
j_gene: TRBJ2-1
d_gene: .
v_gene: TRBV6-5
CDR3aa: CASSYGYNEQFF
CDR3nt: TGTGCCAGCAGTTATGGCTACAATGAGCAGTTCTTC

abundance: .
j_gene: TRBJ2-1
d_gene: .
v_gene: TRBV10-3
CDR3aa: CAISESIGGASYNEQFF
CDR3nt: TGTGCCATCAGTGAGTCGATTGGGGGGGCCTCCTACAATGAGCAGTTCTTC

abundance: .
j_gene: TRBJ2-7
d_gene: .
v_gene: TRBV3-1
CDR3aa: CASSQSDAYEQYF
CDR3nt: TGTGCCAGCAGCCAGTCGGACGCCTACGAGCAGTACTTC

abundance: .
j_gene: TRBJ1-5
d_gene: .
v_gene: TRBV20-1
CDR3aa: CSARVAGARNQPQHF
CDR3nt: TGCAGTGCTAGAGTCGCAGGCGCCCGCAATCAGCCCCAGCATTTT

abundance: many
j_gene: TRBJ1-2
d_gene: .
v_gene: TRBV14
CDR3aa: CASSPAGFPYGYTF
CDR3nt: TGTGCCAGCAGCCCCGCGGGGTTCCCCTATGGCTACACCTTC

abundance: few
j_gene: TRBJ2-1
d_gene: TRBD1
v_gene: TRBV5-1
CDR3aa: CASSLQGSVDEQFF
CDR3nt: TGCGCCAGCAGCTTACAGGGGAGCGTCGATGAGCAGTTCTTC

abundance: few
j_gene: TRBJ2-3
d_gene: .
v_gene: TRBV20-1
CDR3aa: CSARDAGDHTDTQYF
CDR3nt: TGCAGTGCTAGAGACGCAGGGGATCACACAGATACGCAGTATTTT

abundance: .
j_gene: TRBJ2-5
d_gene: .
v_gene: TRBV10-2
CDR3aa: CASRTGRETQYF
CDR3nt: TGCGCCAGCAGAACAGGCCGGGAGACCCAGTACTTC

abundance: .
j_gene: TRBJ2-1
d_gene: .
v_gene: TRBV20-1
CDR3aa: CCARGIRTATYNEQFF
CDR3nt: TGCTGTGCTAGAGGCATAAGGACCGCAACCTACAATGAGCAGTTCTTC

abundance: .
j_gene: TRBJ1-2
d_gene: .
v_gene: TRBV7-9
CDR3aa: CASGGENYGYTF
CDR3nt: TGTGCCAGCGGGGGCGAAAACTATGGCTACACCTTC

abundance: .
j_gene: TRBJ2-1
d_gene: TRBD2
v_gene: TRBV4-2
CDR3aa: CASSQVLAEGNEQFF
CDR3nt: TGTGCCAGCAGCCAAGTCCTAGCGGAGGGCAATGAGCAGTTCTTC

abundance: many
j_gene: TRBJ1-4
d_gene: .
v_gene: TRBV7-9
CDR3aa: CASSLGGRTATNEKLFF
CDR3nt: TGTGCCAGCAGCTTAGGTGGCCGGACAGCAACTAATGAAAAACTGTTTTTT

abundance: few
j_gene: TRBJ2-1
d_gene: TRBD2
v_gene: TRBV10-2
CDR3aa: CASKGWTSGLREQFF
CDR3nt: TGCGCCAGCAAAGGGTGGACTAGCGGGCTTCGGGAGCAGTTCTTC

abundance: .
j_gene: TRBJ1-2
d_gene: TRBD1
v_gene: TRBV12-3/TRBV12-4
CDR3aa: CASSPHRQGKVNGYTF
CDR3nt: TGTGCCAGCAGTCCCCACCGACAGGGGAAGGTTAATGGCTACACCTTC

abundance: few
j_gene: TRBJ2-1
d_gene: .
v_gene: TRBV20-1
CDR3aa: CSANSRSSYNEQFF
CDR3nt: TGCAGTGCCAACTCTAGAAGCTCCTACAATGAGCAGTTCTTC

abundance: .
j_gene: TRBJ1-1
d_gene: .
v_gene: TRBV12-5
CDR3aa: CASGDASTEAFF
CDR3nt: TGTGCTAGTGGTGATGCCTCCACTGAAGCTTTCTTT

abundance: many
j_gene: TRBJ2-1
d_gene: TRBD2
v_gene: TRBV11-2
CDR3aa: CASSRGILAGRGTYNEQFF
CDR3nt: TGTGCCAGCAGCCGGGGGATCCTAGCGGGACGAGGGACCTACAATGAGCAGTTCTTC

abundance: .
j_gene: TRBJ2-7
d_gene: .
v_gene: TRBV2
CDR3aa: CASSEALRVTYEQYF
CDR3nt: TGTGCCAGCAGTGAAGCCCTCAGGGTGACCTACGAGCAGTACTTC

abundance: few
j_gene: TRBJ2-3
d_gene: .
v_gene: TRBV7-9
CDR3aa: CASRDWGSTDTQYF
CDR3nt: TGTGCCAGCAGGGACTGGGGAAGCACAGATACGCAGTATTTT

abundance: .
j_gene: TRBJ1-2
d_gene: .
v_gene: TRBV5-5
CDR3aa: CASSLSHKDGYTF
CDR3nt: TGTGCCAGCAGCTTGTCGCACAAGGATGGCTACACCTTC

abundance: few
j_gene: TRBJ2-3
d_gene: .
v_gene: TRBV7-8
CDR3aa: CASSLRWDDADTQYF
CDR3nt: TGTGCCAGCAGCTTAAGGTGGGATGACGCAGATACGCAGTATTTT

abundance: many
j_gene: TRBJ1-2
d_gene: TRBD1
v_gene: TRBV6-1
CDR3aa: CASSPGQYYGYTF
CDR3nt: TGTGCCAGCAGCCCGGGACAGTACTATGGCTACACCTTC

abundance: many
j_gene: TRBJ2-4
d_gene: TRBD2
v_gene: TRBV12-3/TRBV12-4
CDR3aa: CASSSGGRTKNIQYF
CDR3nt: TGTGCCAGCAGTTCGGGGGGGAGGACCAAAAACATTCAGTACTTC

abundance: .
j_gene: TRBJ2-2
d_gene: .
v_gene: TRBV18
CDR3aa: CASSPREHTTGELFF
CDR3nt: TGTGCCAGCTCCCCTCGCGAGCATACGACCGGGGAGCTGTTTTTT

abundance: .
j_gene: TRBJ2-1
d_gene: .
v_gene: TRBV2
CDR3aa: CATQGGGSIYNEQFF
CDR3nt: TGTGCCACACAAGGGGGTGGATCCATATACAATGAGCAGTTCTTC

abundance: many
j_gene: TRBJ1-5
d_gene: .
v_gene: TRBV5-1
CDR3aa: CASSPSAGRNQPQHF
CDR3nt: TGCGCCAGCAGCCCTTCGGCAGGGAGGAATCAGCCCCAGCATTTT

abundance: few
j_gene: TRBJ1-1
d_gene: .
v_gene: TRBV6-2/TRBV6-3
CDR3aa: CASSYRQGEAFF
CDR3nt: TGTGCCAGCAGTTACAGGCAGGGGGAAGCTTTCTTT

abundance: .
j_gene: TRBJ2-1
d_gene: .
v_gene: TRBV6-1
CDR3aa: CASSEASTVLSEQFF
CDR3nt: TGTGCCAGCAGTGAAGCAAGTACAGTATTGAGTGAGCAGTTCTTC

abundance: few
j_gene: TRBJ2-2
d_gene: .
v_gene: TRBV12-5
CDR3aa: CASGLAVPNTGELFF
CDR3nt: TGTGCTAGTGGATTAGCGGTCCCGAACACCGGGGAGCTGTTTTTT

abundance: many
j_gene: TRBJ2-4
d_gene: .
v_gene: TRBV7-2
CDR3aa: CASSNLWGSFGNIQYF
CDR3nt: TGTGCCAGCAGCAACCTTTGGGGGAGCTTCGGGAACATTCAGTACTTC

abundance: .
j_gene: TRBJ2-7
d_gene: .
v_gene: TRBV20-1
CDR3aa: CSARVGGREQYF
CDR3nt: TGCAGTGCTAGAGTTGGAGGAAGGGAGCAGTACTTC

abundance: few
j_gene: TRBJ2-1
d_gene: TRBD1
v_gene: TRBV10-3
CDR3aa: CASKGTAYNEQFF
CDR3nt: TGTGCCAGCAAAGGGACAGCCTACAATGAGCAGTTCTTC

abundance: many
j_gene: TRBJ1-1
d_gene: .
v_gene: TRBV5-1
CDR3aa: CASSLVSNTEAFF
CDR3nt: TGTGCCAGCAGCTTAGTCAGCAACACTGAAGCTTTCTTT

abundance: few
j_gene: TRBJ2-7
d_gene: TRBD2
v_gene: TRBV20-1
CDR3aa: CSARGDSGSTGEQYF
CDR3nt: TGCAGTGCTAGAGGGGATAGCGGGAGTACTGGCGAGCAGTACTTC

abundance: .
j_gene: TRBJ1-1
d_gene: .
v_gene: TRBV7-8
CDR3aa: CASSEQAANTEAFF
CDR3nt: TGTGCCAGCAGCGAACAAGCGGCAAACACTGAAGCTTTCTTT

abundance: .
j_gene: TRBJ2-1
d_gene: .
v_gene: TRBV10-3
CDR3aa: CAIRQGIYNEQFF
CDR3nt: TGTGCCATCAGACAGGGAATCTACAATGAGCAGTTCTTC

abundance: .
j_gene: TRBJ2-2
d_gene: .
v_gene: TRBV6-1
CDR3aa: CASSGRQANTGELFF
CDR3nt: TGTGCCAGCAGTGGTCGCCAGGCGAACACCGGGGAGCTGTTTTTT

abundance: few
j_gene: TRBJ2-1
d_gene: TRBD2
v_gene: TRBV6-6
CDR3aa: CASWLAGGHEQFF
CDR3nt: TGTGCCAGCTGGCTAGCGGGGGGCCATGAGCAGTTCTTC

abundance: few
j_gene: TRBJ2-6
d_gene: .
v_gene: TRBV29-1
CDR3aa: CSVVTGGASGANVLTF
CDR3nt: TGCAGCGTTGTAACAGGGGGGGCTTCTGGGGCCAACGTCCTGACTTTC

abundance: few
j_gene: TRBJ2-1
d_gene: .
v_gene: TRBV12-3/TRBV12-4
CDR3aa: CASSRQQGGVEQFF
CDR3nt: TGTGCCAGCAGCCGCCAACAGGGCGGGGTTGAGCAGTTCTTC

abundance: .
j_gene: TRBJ1-4
d_gene: TRBD1
v_gene: TRBV6-5
CDR3aa: CASSYGGQEKKLFF
CDR3nt: TGTGCCAGCAGTTACGGGGGACAGGAGAAAAAACTGTTTTTT

abundance: few
j_gene: TRBJ2-1
d_gene: .
v_gene: TRBV5-5
CDR3aa: CASSLLGQYNEQFF
CDR3nt: TGTGCCAGCAGCTTATTAGGGCAATATAATGAGCAGTTCTTC

abundance: .
j_gene: TRBJ2-3
d_gene: TRBD2
v_gene: TRBV11-2
CDR3aa: CASSFRLAGTGDTQYF
CDR3nt: TGTGCCAGCAGCTTCCGACTAGCGGGGACGGGAGATACGCAGTATTTT

abundance: few
j_gene: TRBJ2-5
d_gene: .
v_gene: TRBV2
CDR3aa: CASSEGGEETQYF
CDR3nt: TGTGCCAGCAGTGAAGGAGGGGAAGAGACCCAGTACTTC

abundance: few
j_gene: TRBJ2-3
d_gene: .
v_gene: TRBV5-1
CDR3aa: CASSLGTATTDTQYF
CDR3nt: TGCGCCAGCAGCTTGGGGACAGCCACAACAGATACGCAGTATTTT

abundance: few
j_gene: TRBJ2-1
d_gene: .
v_gene: TRBV30
CDR3aa: CAWSPAPGGNEQFF
CDR3nt: TGTGCCTGGAGTCCAGCCCCGGGTGGGAATGAGCAGTTCTTC

abundance: .
j_gene: TRBJ1-6
d_gene: .
v_gene: TRBV5-1
CDR3aa: CASSLQGVNSPLHF
CDR3nt: TGCGCCAGCAGCTTGCAGGGCGTGAATTCACCCCTCCACTTT